The 14 T cell receptor beta chains reported below all come from one sample, sequenced in a study of T cell clonotyping in hematopoietic cell transplantation. Time point reported: recipient sample about 28 days before transplant, after cytoreduction. This table comes from immunoSEQ multiplex PCR, and its TCRdb copy is limited to in-frame clones, with some not included. This sample has approximately 39,000 clones, with 85% to 95% found just once. This specimen consisted of peripheral blood mononuclear cells, obtained before stem cell transplant. These receptors were obtained from a man in his forties or fifties with chronic myeloid leukemia. Some clones in this sample may be carry-over from other donors' samples.

The V and J genes are TRBV30 and TRBJ2-7; D could derive from TRBD1 or TRBD2 (6 bases each). CDR1 and CDR2 from the germline V gene are GTSNPN and SVGIG (reference sequence). Trimming stripped 5 bases from V and 3 bases from J, with 14 bases between. The CDR3 consists of 13 residues. CDR3 DNA sequence: TGTGCCTGGGAAAAGGGGGGAGGCTACGAGCAGTACTTC. This sequence encodes CAWEKGGGYEQYF.

The V and J genes are TRBV5-1 and TRBJ2-7, with a tentative D call TRBD1 (5 bases). Trimming took 1 base from V and 1 from J, leaving 6 bases between them. The CDR3 consists of 13 residues. The V gene's germline CDR1 is SGHRS and CDR2 YFSETQ. CDR3 residues: CASSLTGSYEQYF. CDR3 sequence (DNA): TGCGCCAGCAGCTTGACAGGTTCCTACGAGCAGTACTTC.

This clone appeared once. The chain combines TRBV7-2 with TRBJ2-2; D is ambiguous. The V and J ends lost 4 bases and 1 base respectively, with 7 bases between them. In germline, CDR1 is SGHTA, CDR2 FQGNSA. The CDR3 covers 14 residues. The CDR3 spells CASSSTVNTGELFF. CDR3 nucleotides: TGTGCCAGCAGCTCTACAGTGAACACCGGGGAGCTGTTTTTT.

This rearrangement joins TRBV27 to TRBJ1-1; D ambiguous. Germline V gene lookup returns CDR1 MNHEY and CDR2 SMNVEV (reference sequence). The CDR3 runs 13 residues. V lost 1 base and J 4 bases, leaving 7 bases between the germline ends. CDR3 residues: CASSLFESTEAFF. In DNA form, the CDR3 reads TGTGCCAGCAGTTTATTTGAGAGCACTGAAGCTTTCTTT.

This chain joins TRBV28 and TRBJ2-7; the D gene is possibly TRBD2 (5 bases). Germline assignment: CDR1 MDHEN and CDR2 SYDVKM. The CDR3 covers 13 residues. V lost 1 base, J lost 3 bases, and 7 bases lay in between. CDR3 loop: CASSLFGNYEQYF. The CDR3 DNA reads TGTGCCAGCAGTTTATTCGGGAACTACGAGCAGTACTTC.

This chain uses TRBV5-6 with TRBJ1-6; the D is unclear. CDR3 size: 16 residues. Trimming removed 4 bases at V and 9 bases at J, with 20 bases between. Germline-derived CDR1 and CDR2 are SGHDT and YYEEEE. This CDR3 is CASSRGWGGSSSPLHF. Here the CDR3 DNA reads TGTGCCAGCAGCCGTGGTTGGGGAGGGTCGAGTTCACCCCTCCACTTT.

The rearrangement uses TRBV9 and TRBJ2-3; 8 nucleotides align to TRBD2. The germline V gene has CDR1 SGDLS and CDR2 YYNGEE. The CDR3 runs 14 residues. V lost 3 bases and J lost 6; bases outside the gene matches: 6. The CDR3 loop is CASSGPGGLDTQYF. The CDR3 DNA follows: TGTGCCAGCAGCGGGCCGGGGGGGCTGGATACGCAGTATTTT.

The chain recombines TRBV6-5 with TRBJ2-1; D is undetermined. The CDR3 is 12 amino acids. V dropped 2 bases and J dropped 10 bases, with 9 bases sitting between them. Germline V lookup: CDR1 MNHEY, CDR2 SVGAGI. This CDR3 reads CASSYRVGEQFF. CDR3 in DNA: TGTGCCAGCAGTTACAGGGTAGGGGAGCAGTTCTTC.

The chain recombines TRBV11-2 with TRBJ1-2; D not resolved. Trimming removed 5 bases at V and 0 bases at J, with 16 bases between. This CDR3 comprises 16 residues. Germline-derived CDR1 and CDR2 are SGHAT and FQNNGV. The CDR3: CASSPPLEIPNYGYTF. The DNA for the CDR3 is TGTGCCAGCAGCCCCCCTTTGGAGATTCCTAACTATGGCTACACCTTC.

The chain employs TRBV7-9 and TRBJ2-7, with 8 positions matching TRBD1. J lost 4 bases, V lost 3 bases, and 5 bases had no gene match. CDR3 length: 14 residues. CDR1 and CDR2 from the germline V gene are SEHNR and FQNEAQ (reference sequence). The CDR3 region has the DNA TGTGCCAGCAGCTTCGATGGACAGGGTTACGAGCAGTACTTC. This sequence encodes CASSFDGQGYEQYF.

The chain uses TRBV7-2 and TRBJ1-2; 7 nucleotides align to TRBD1. Unmatched junction bases numbered 6, after V lost 2 bases and J lost 6 bases. CDR1 SGHTA and CDR2 FQGNSA come from the germline V gene. The length of the CDR3 is 14 residues. The CDR3 coding sequence is TGTGCCAGCAGCTTAAGAGGGCAGGGGGATGGCTACACCTTC. This codes for CASSLRGQGDGYTF.

The gene calls are TRBV28 and TRBJ1-1, with D hard to call. The CDR3 contains 12 residues. V shed 7 bases and J shed 11 bases, with 17 bases lying between them. Germline V gene lookup returns CDR1 MDHEN and CDR2 SYDVKM. The CDR3 bases are TGTGCCAGCAATTCAGGATCGGCGATGGCTTTCTTT. It codes for CASNSGSAMAFF.

Only a few counts were recorded for this clone. V is TRBV28 and J is TRBJ2-7, with D tentatively TRBD1 or TRBD2 (6 bases each). CDR1 is MDHEN and CDR2 is SYDVKM in the germline V gene. Trimming left V 4 bases short and J 7 bases short, with 23 bases between. This CDR3 has 16 amino acids. The CDR3 DNA reads TGTGCCAGCAGTTCATTAGGTTGGGGGGCAGTTAGGGAGCAGTACTTC. Translated, it gives CASSSLGWGAVREQYF.

The chain has TRBV30 and TRBJ2-5; 12 bases line up with TRBD1. From germline, CDR1 is GTSNPN and CDR2 SVGIG (reference sequence). The CDR3 has 13 amino acids. The V and J ends lost 5 bases and 4 bases, in that order; junction bases with no gene match: 2. Written as DNA, the CDR3 is TGTGCCTGGCGGGACAGGGGGCGAGAGACCCAGTACTTC. Translation gives CAWRDRGRETQYF.